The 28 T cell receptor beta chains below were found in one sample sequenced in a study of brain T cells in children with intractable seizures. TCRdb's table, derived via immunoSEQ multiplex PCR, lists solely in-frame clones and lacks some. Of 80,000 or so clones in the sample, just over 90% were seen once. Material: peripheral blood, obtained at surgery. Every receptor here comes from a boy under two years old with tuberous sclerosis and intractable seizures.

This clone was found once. The CDR3: CASSLRTSGGYNEQFF. In DNA, the CDR3 is TGTGCCAGCAGCCTGCGGACTAGCGGGGGTTACAATGAGCAGTTCTTC. This sequence joins TRBV7-3 and TRBJ2-1; 13 bases fit TRBD2. In germline, CDR1 is SGHTA, CDR2 FQGTGA. CDR3 length: 16 residues. Trimming removed 5 bases from V and 4 bases from J; junction bases left unmatched: 5.

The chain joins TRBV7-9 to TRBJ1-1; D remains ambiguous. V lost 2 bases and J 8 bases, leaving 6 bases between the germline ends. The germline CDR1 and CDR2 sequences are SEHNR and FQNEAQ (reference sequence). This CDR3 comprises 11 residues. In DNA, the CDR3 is TGTGCCAGCAGCTTAATGGAGGAAGCTTTCTTT. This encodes CASSLMEEAFF. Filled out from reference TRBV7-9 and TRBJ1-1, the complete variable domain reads DTGVSQNPRHKITKRGQNVTFRCDPISEHNRLYWYRQTLGQGPEFLTYFQNEAQLEKSRLLSDRFSAERPKGSFSTLEIQRTEQGDSAMYLCASSLMEEAFFGQGTRLTVV.

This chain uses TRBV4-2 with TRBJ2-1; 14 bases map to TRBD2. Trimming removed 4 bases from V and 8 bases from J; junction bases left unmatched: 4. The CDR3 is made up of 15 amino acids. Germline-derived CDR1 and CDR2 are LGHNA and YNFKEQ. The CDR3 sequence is CASSRLAGGGDEQFF. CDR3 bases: TGTGCCAGCAGCCGACTAGCGGGAGGGGGCGATGAGCAGTTCTTC.

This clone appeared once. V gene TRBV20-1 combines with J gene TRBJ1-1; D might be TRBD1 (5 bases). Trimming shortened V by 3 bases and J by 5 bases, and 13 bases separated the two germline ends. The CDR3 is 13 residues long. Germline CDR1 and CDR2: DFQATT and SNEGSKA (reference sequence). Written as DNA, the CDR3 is TGCAGTGCTAGTCATCTTGGGGGAACTGAAGCTTTCTTT. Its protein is CSASHLGGTEAFF.

The DNA for the CDR3 is TGTGCCAGTAGTCCCCGTGGGGGCGAGACCCAGTACTTC. This codes for CASSPRGGETQYF. The chain has TRBV19 and TRBJ2-5, with D possibly TRBD1 on 6 matching bases. This CDR3 spans 13 amino acids. CDR1 LNHDA and CDR2 SQIVND come from the germline V gene (reference sequence). The ends were cut back, 5 bases at V and 5 bases at J, with 12 bases in the middle.

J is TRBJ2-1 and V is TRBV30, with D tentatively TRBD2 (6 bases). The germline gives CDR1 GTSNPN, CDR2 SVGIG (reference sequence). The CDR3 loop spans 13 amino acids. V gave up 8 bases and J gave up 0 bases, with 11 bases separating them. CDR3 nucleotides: TGTGCCGGGGACTCGAGCTCCTACAATGAGCAGTTCTTC. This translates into CAGDSSSYNEQFF. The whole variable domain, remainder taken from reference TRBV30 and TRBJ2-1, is SQTIHQWPATLVQPVGSPLSLECTVEGTSNPNLYWYRQAAGRGLQLLFYSVGIGQISSEVPQNLSASRPQDRQFILSSKKLLLSDSGFYLCAGDSSSYNEQFFGPGTRLTVL.

The CDR3 sequence: CAWRLTGLGIGGEQFF. The CDR3, as DNA: TGTGCCTGGAGGCTGACGGGACTAGGAATAGGCGGGGAGCAGTTCTTC. The rearrangement links TRBV30 to TRBJ2-1; 8 bases are shared with TRBD2. Germline V lookup: CDR1 GTSNPN, CDR2 SVGIG (reference sequence). This CDR3 is built from 16 residues. V lost 3 bases to trimming and J lost 10 bases; unmatched junction nucleotides: 17. Full variable domain (missing parts from reference TRBV30 and TRBJ2-1): SQTIHQWPATLVQPVGSPLSLECTVEGTSNPNLYWYRQAAGRGLQLLFYSVGIGQISSEVPQNLSASRPQDRQFILSSKKLLLSDSGFYLCAWRLTGLGIGGEQFFGPGTRLTVL.

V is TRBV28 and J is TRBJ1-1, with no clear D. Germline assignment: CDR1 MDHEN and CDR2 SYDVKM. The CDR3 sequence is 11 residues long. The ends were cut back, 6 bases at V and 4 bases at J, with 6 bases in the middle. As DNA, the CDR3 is TGTGCCAGCAGAGGCTTCACTGAAGCTTTCTTT. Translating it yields CASRGFTEAFF.

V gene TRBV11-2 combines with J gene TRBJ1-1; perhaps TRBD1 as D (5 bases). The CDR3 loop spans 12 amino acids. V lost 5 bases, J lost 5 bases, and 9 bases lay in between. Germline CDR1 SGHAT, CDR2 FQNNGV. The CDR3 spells CASSHPGTEAFF. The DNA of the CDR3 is TGTGCCAGCAGCCACCCAGGGACTGAAGCTTTCTTT.

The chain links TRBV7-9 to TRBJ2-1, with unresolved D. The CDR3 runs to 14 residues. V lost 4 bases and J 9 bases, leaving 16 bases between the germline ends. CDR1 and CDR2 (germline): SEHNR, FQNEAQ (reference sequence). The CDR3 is CASSWNGVAAEQFF. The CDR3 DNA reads TGTGCCAGCAGCTGGAATGGGGTAGCAGCTGAGCAGTTCTTC.

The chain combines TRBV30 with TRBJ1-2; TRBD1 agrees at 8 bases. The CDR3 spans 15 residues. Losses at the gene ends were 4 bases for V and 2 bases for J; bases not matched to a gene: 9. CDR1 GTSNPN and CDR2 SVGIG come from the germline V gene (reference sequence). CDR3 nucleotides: TGTGCCTGGACCGGAACAGGGGGAAAAAACTATGGCTACACCTTC. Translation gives CAWTGTGGKNYGYTF.

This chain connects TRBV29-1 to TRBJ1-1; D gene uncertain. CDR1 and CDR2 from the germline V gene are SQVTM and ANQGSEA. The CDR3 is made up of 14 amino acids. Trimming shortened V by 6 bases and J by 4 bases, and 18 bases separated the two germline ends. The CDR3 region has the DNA TGCAGCGTGGGGAACCTTCGGCGACGCACTGAAGCTTTCTTT. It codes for CSVGNLRRRTEAFF.

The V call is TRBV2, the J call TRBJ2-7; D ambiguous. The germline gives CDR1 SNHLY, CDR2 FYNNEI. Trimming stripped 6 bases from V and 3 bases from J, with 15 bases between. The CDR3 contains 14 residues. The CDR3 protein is CASSAWKSGYEQYF. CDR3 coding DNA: TGTGCCAGCAGCGCCTGGAAGAGTGGCTACGAGCAGTACTTC.

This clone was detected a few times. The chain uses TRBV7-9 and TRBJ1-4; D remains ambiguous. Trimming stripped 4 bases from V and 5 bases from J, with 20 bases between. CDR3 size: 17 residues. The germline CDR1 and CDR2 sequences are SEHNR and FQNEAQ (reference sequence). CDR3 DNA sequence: TGTGCCAGCAGCTCCCTTCCCTTATCCAAAAGGAATGAAAAACTGTTTTTT. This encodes CASSSLPLSKRNEKLFF.

For the CDR3, the DNA is TGTGCCAGCAGTGCCTTAGACAGGGTTGGACTTGACTATGGCTACACCTTC. This translates into CASSALDRVGLDYGYTF. The chain couples TRBV6-1 to TRBJ1-2; 7 nucleotides align to TRBD1. In germline, CDR1 is MNHNS, CDR2 SASEGT. Trimming at V came to 4 bases and at J to 3 bases, leaving 14 bases not matched to a gene. This CDR3 is 17 amino acids long.

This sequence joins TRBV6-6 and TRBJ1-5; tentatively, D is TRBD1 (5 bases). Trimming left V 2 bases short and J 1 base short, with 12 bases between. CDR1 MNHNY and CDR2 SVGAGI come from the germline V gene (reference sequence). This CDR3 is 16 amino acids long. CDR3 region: CASSYVGLISNQPQHF. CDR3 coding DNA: TGTGCCAGCAGTTACGTGGGACTTATAAGCAATCAGCCCCAGCATTTT.

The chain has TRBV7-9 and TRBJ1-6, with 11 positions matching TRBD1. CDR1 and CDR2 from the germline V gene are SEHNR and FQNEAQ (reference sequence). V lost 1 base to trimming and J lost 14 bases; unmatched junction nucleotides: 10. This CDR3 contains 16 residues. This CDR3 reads CASSLGGDRGIRTLHF. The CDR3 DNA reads TGTGCCAGCAGCTTAGGAGGGGACAGGGGGATAAGGACCCTCCACTTT. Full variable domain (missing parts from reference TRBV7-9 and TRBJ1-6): DTGVSQNPRHKITKRGQNVTFRCDPISEHNRLYWYRQTLGQGPEFLTYFQNEAQLEKSRLLSDRFSAERPKGSFSTLEIQRTEQGDSAMYLCASSLGGDRGIRTLHFGNGTRLTVT.

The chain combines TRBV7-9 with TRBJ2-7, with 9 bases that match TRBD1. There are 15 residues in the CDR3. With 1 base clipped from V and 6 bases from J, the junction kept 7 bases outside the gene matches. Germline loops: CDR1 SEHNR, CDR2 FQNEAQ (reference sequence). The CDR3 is CASSLEGQGSFEQYF. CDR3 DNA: TGTGCCAGCAGCTTAGAAGGACAGGGGTCTTTCGAGCAGTACTTC.

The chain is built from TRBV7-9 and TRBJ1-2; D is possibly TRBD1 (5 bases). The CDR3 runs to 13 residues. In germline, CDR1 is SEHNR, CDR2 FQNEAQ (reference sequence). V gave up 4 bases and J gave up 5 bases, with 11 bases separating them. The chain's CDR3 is CASSSGAGYGYTF. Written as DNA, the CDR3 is TGTGCCAGCAGCTCCGGGGCGGGGTATGGCTACACCTTC.

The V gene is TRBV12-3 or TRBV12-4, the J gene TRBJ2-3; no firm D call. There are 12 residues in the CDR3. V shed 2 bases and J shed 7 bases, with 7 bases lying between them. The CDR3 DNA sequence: TGTGCCAGCAGTTTATTCTACTATACGCAGTATTTT. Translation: CASSLFYYTQYF.

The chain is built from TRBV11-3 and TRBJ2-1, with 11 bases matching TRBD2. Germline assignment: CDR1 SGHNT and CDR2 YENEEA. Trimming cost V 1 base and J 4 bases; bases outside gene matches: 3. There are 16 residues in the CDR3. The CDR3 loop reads CASSLAGTSGYNEQFF. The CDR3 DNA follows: TGTGCCAGCAGCTTAGCCGGGACTAGCGGATACAATGAGCAGTTCTTC.

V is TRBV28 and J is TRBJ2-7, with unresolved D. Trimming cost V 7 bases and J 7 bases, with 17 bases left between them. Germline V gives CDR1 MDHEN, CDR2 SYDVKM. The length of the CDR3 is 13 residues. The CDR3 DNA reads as TGTGCCAGCACCCCCTACATACTGGGAGAGCAGTACTTC. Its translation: CASTPYILGEQYF.

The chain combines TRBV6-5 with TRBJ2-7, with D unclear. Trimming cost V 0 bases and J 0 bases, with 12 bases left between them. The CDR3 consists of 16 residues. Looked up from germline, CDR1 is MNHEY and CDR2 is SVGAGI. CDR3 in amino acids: CASSYSRLTSSYEQYF. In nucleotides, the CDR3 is TGTGCCAGCAGTTACTCCCGGCTAACGAGCTCCTACGAGCAGTACTTC.

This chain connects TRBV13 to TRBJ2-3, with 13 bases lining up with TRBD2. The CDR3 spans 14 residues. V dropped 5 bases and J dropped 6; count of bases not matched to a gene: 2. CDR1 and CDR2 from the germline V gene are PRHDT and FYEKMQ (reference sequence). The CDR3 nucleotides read TGTGCCAGCAGCCAGGGACTAGCGGGGGATACGCAGTATTTT. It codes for CASSQGLAGDTQYF.

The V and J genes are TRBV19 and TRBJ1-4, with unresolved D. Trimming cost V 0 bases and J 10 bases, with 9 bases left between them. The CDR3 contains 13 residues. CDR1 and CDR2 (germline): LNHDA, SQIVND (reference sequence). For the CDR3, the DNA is TGTGCCAGTAGTATAGATCAGTCGGGAAAACTGTTTTTT. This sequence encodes CASSIDQSGKLFF.

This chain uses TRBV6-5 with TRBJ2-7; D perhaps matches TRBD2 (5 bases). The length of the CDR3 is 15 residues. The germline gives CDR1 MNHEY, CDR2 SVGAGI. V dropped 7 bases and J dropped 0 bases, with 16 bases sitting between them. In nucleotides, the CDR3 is TGTGCCAGCATCACCGCAGCTGGGAGCTCCTACGAGCAGTACTTC. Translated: CASITAAGSSYEQYF.

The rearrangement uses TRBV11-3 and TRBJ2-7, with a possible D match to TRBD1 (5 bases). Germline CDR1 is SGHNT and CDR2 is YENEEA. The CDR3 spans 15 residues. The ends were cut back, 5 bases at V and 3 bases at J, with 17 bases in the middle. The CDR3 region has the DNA TGTGCCAGCAGCCCTCCGGGTCAGGGATACTACGAGCAGTACTTC. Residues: CASSPPGQGYYEQYF.

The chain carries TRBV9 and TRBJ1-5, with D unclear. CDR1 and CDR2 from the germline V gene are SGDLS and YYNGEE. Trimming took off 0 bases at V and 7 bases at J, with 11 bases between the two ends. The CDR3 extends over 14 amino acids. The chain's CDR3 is CASSVEGGIQPQHF. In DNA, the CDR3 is TGTGCCAGCAGCGTAGAGGGAGGGATACAGCCCCAGCATTTT.